This TCR beta chain was captured in a study of blood T cell repertoires in COVID-19. Study-level information: Material from acute and convalescent COVID-19 was sourced from the United States, Italy and Spain.

J gave up 6 bases and V 5 bases, and 5 bases lay outside the gene matches. This CDR3 is 15 amino acids long. Germline CDR1 reads SGHVS; CDR2 reads FQNEAQ. The method was immunoSEQ multiplex PCR; TCRdb's version includes in-frame clones alone and lacks a portion of them. The table includes roughly 120,000 clones, approximately 67% detected once. This clonotype was obtained from a woman between 55 and 75 years old with acute or convalescent COVID-19. Sequenced input: peripheral blood. V is TRBV7-8 and J is TRBJ1-5, with 12 nucleotides matching TRBD1. Written as DNA, the CDR3 is TGTGCCAGCAGCCCGGGACAGGGGGCGGGTCAGCCCCAGCATTTT. This gives the protein CASSPGQGAGQPQHF.